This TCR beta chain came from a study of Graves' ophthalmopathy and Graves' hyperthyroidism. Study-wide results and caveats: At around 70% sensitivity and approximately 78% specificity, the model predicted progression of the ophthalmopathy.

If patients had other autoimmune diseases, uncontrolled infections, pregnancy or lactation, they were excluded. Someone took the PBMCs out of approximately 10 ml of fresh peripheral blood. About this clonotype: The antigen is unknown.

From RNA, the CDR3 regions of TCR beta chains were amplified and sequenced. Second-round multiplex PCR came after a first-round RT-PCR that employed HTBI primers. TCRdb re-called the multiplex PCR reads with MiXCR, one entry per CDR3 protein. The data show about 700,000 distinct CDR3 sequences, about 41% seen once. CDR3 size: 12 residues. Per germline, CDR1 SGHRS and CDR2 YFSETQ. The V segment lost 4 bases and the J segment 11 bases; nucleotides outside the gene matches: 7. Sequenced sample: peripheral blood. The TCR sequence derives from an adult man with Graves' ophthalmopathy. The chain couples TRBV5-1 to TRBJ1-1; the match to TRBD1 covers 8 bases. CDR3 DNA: TGCGCCAGCAGCGGGGGACAGGAGGGGGCTTTCTTT. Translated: CASSGGQEGAFF.